This note documents a single T cell receptor (beta chain) sequence. Its specificity is unknown. This may be a read error: a much more frequent sequence differs by one nucleotide. Looked up from germline, CDR1 is SGDLS and CDR2 is YYNGEE. There are 17 residues in the CDR3. The entry originates in a study of breast tumors, draining lymph nodes, adjacent tissues. Whole-study results and caveats: The lymph node origin of tumor T cells was framed as consistent with a hypothesis, not demonstrated. Tumor and nontumor repertoires were significantly more similar in luminal-like than in basal-like breast cancer. Compared with lymph nodes, tumors were less diverse; compared with nontumor tissue, more. The data were judged consistent with most tumor T cells coming from lymph node and expanding in tumor.

Breast cancer patients provided tissue from their axillary draining lymph nodes. Each CDR3 protein is one row after TCRdb ran MiXCR on the multiplex PCR reads. This sample has about 230,000 distinct CDR3 sequences, with about a third found just once. This sequence joins TRBV9 and TRBJ2-1; TRBD2 might be the D (7 bases). This TCR derives from a female donor with breast cancer. Some clones in this sample may be carry-over from other donors' samples. Sequencing was performed on axillary lymph node tissue. CDR3 in DNA: TGTGCCAGCGCCAGCGGAGGGGGGGTTAGCTCCTACAATGAGCAGCTCTTC. This codes for CASASGGGVSSYNEQLF.